This T cell receptor (beta chain) was captured by sequencing in a study of blood T cell repertoires in COVID-19. V lost 0 bases, J lost 5 bases, and 3 bases stayed unmatched. CDR1 and CDR2 (germline): SGHNT, YYREEE (reference sequence). CDR3 length equals 15 residues. Data came from immunoSEQ multiplex PCR; TCRdb stores just in-frame clones and leaves some out. The table has roughly 200,000 clones, 65% to 85% seen once. Material: peripheral blood. The source is a woman aged 30 to 39 with COVID-19, enrolled during active disease. This chain joins TRBV5-4 and TRBJ2-5, with 11 bases lining up with TRBD2. This chain's CDR3 is CASSLGTSGSETQYF. The CDR3 DNA is TGTGCCAGCAGCTTGGGTACTAGCGGGAGTGAGACCCAGTACTTC.